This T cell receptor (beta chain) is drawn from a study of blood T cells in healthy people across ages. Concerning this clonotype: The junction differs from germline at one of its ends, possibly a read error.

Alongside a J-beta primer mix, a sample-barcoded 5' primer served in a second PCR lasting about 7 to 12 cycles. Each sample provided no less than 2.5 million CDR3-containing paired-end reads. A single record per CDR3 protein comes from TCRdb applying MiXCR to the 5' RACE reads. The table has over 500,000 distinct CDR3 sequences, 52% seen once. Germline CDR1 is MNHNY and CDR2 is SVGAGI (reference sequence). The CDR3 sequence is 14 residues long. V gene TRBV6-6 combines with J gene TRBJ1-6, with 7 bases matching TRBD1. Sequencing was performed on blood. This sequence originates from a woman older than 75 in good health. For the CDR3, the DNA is TGTGCCAGCGGTTACAGGGGAGAGGTTTCGCCCCTCCACTTT. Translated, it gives CASGYRGEVSPLHF.